Detailed here is one T cell receptor (beta chain). The entry originates in a study of blood T cell repertoires in COVID-19. About the study: The United States, Italy and Spain were the sources of the acute and convalescent COVID-19 samples. PBMCs, B-cell-depleted T cells, or T cells provided the cDNA or gDNA that made up the material.

Methods used by the authors: The authors estimated nucleated cell counts from reference gene primer amplification. Method: immunoSEQ multiplex PCR; TCRdb's copy keeps in-frame clones and lacks some. That table gives V, J and clone size, and the DNA gave D and trimming. The top ten hold roughly a sixth of the sample, which has 65,000 to 75,000 clones, about 84% seen once. The germline V gene encodes CDR1 SGHTS and CDR2 YDEGEE. V lost 3 bases and J lost 4; bases outside the gene matches: 4. The CDR3 runs to 13 residues. The sequence was obtained from a human donor in a cohort sampled during active COVID-19. This chain links TRBV5-8 with TRBJ2-7; 7 bases agree with TRBD1. Sequencing was carried out using peripheral blood. Written as DNA, the CDR3 is TGTGCCAGCAGCTACAGGGGCCCATACGAGCAGTACTTC. It encodes CASSYRGPYEQYF.